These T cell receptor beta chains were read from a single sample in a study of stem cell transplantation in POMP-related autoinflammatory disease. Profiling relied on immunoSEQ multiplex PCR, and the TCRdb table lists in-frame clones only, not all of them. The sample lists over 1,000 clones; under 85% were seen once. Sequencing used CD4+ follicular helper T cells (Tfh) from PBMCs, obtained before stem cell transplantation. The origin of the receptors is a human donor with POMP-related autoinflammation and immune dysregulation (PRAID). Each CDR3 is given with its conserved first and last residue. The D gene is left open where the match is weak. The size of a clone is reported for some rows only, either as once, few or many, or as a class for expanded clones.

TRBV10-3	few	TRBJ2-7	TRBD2	CAIRSGLAGGEQYF
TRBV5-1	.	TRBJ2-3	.	CASSDRGSSTDTQYF
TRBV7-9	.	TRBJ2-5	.	CASSTRAGNETQYF
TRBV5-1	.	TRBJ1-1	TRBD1	CASRQDRGRVNTEAFF
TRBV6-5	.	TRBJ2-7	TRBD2	CASSYGGGLTYEQYF
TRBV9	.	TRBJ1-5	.	CASSPDPNQPQHF
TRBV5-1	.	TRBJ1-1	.	CASSADSMNTEAFF
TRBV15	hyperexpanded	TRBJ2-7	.	CATSRDGGSYEQYF
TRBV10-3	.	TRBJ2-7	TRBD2	CAISESLAGGPGDEQYF
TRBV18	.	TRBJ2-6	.	CASSPVGLRHSGANVLTF
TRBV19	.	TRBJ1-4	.	CASKTKLFF
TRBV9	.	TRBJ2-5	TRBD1	CASSAGTGKETQYF
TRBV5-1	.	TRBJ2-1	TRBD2	CASSLVVAGGYNEQFF